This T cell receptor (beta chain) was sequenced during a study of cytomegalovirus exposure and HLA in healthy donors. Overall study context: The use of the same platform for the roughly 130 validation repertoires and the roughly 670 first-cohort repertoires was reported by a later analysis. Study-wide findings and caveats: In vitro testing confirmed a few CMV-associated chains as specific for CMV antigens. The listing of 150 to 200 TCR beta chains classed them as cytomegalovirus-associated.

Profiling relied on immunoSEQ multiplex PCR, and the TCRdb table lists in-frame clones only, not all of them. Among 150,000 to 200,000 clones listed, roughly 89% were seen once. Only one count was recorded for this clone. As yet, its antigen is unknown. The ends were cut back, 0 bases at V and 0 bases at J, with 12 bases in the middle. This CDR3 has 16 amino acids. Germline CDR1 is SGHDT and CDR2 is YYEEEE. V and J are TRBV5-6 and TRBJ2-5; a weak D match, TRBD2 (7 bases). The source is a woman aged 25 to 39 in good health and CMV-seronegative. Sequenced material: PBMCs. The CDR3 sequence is CASSLGGRGYQETQYF. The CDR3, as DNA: TGTGCCAGCAGCTTGGGGGGGCGGGGGTACCAAGAGACCCAGTACTTC.